This T cell receptor (beta chain) was captured by sequencing in a study of T-cell memory formation after mild COVID-19. Findings of the study overall: Largely, contracting CD4+ clones fell within CM and EM, and contracting CD8+ clones within EMRA. Within pre-infection memory, some responding clones were found, suggesting cross-reactive memory joined.

After 5'RACE with constant-segment primers, TCR alpha and TCR beta cDNA libraries carrying sample barcodes and UMIs were obtained. TCRdb used MiXCR to reprocess the 5' RACE reads, holding one entry per CDR3 protein. The sample yields about 430,000 distinct CDR3 sequences, about a sixth seen once. The table lists this clonotype with a few counts. What it recognizes is unknown. Germline assignment: CDR1 SEHNR and CDR2 FQNEAQ (reference sequence). V lost 3 bases and J 0 bases, leaving 11 bases between the germline ends. This CDR3 is 15 amino acids long. V is TRBV7-9 and J is TRBJ1-2, with D perhaps TRBD1 (6 bases). The source is a man younger than 30 who had mild COVID-19 (a few samples of this study predate the infection). Cell type and time point are not known. Sequencing was carried out using PBMCs or a T cell subset sorted from them (not recorded which). The CDR3, as DNA: TGTGCCAGCAGCTTGGACAGCCCAGCTAACTATGGCTACACCTTC. It codes for CASSLDSPANYGYTF.